A single sample is the source of the 21 T cell receptor beta chains below, sequenced in a study of blood T cell repertoires in COVID-19. TCRdb keeps only in-frame clones here, not all; method: immunoSEQ multiplex PCR. The sample has some 250,000 clones, approximately 82% seen once; the top ten hold roughly 3.2%. Sequencing input: peripheral blood. The receptors come from a woman in her late teens or twenties with acute or convalescent COVID-19.

This clone has only a few counts. This chain joins TRBV4-3 and TRBJ2-1, with D unresolved. The germline CDR1 and CDR2 sequences are LGHNA and YSLEER. V was trimmed by 0 bases and J by 10 bases, leaving 22 bases between them. The CDR3 is made up of 17 amino acids. CDR3 nucleotide sequence: TGCGCCAGCAGCCAAGACCATTTAAATCCCAGTATCGGGGAGCAGTTCTTC. Its protein is CASSQDHLNPSIGEQFF.

The V gene is TRBV14, the J gene TRBJ2-1; D unclear. The CDR3 has 15 amino acids. Germline V gene lookup returns CDR1 SGHDN and CDR2 FVKESK. V was trimmed by 0 bases and J by 3 bases, leaving 9 bases between them. The CDR3 is CASSQDAGSYNEQFF. In DNA form, the CDR3 reads TGTGCCAGCAGCCAAGATGCTGGCAGCTACAATGAGCAGTTCTTC.

The chain uses TRBV7-2 and TRBJ2-1, with 9 bases fitting TRBD2. V dropped 7 bases and J dropped 2; count of bases not matched to a gene: 9. The CDR3 extends over 16 amino acids. Germline-derived CDR1 and CDR2 are SGHTA and FQGNSA. The DNA for the CDR3 is TGTGCCAGCAACGGGGGTGCGGGAGGGCCCTACAATGAGCAGTTCTTC. As protein: CASNGGAGGPYNEQFF.

The chain is built from TRBV15 and TRBJ1-5; 12 bases fit TRBD1. The junction had 3 bases not matched to a gene; V was cut back by 4 bases and J by 5 bases. From germline, CDR1 is LNHNV and CDR2 YYDKDF (reference sequence). The CDR3 consists of 15 residues. The CDR3 region has the DNA TGTGCCACCAGCATTGGGACAGGGGGCTATCAGCCCCAGCATTTT. It yields the protein CATSIGTGGYQPQHF.

This clone has only one observation. The chain recombines TRBV7-3 with TRBJ1-1, with D unresolved. CDR3 length equals 13 residues. The V gene's germline CDR1 is SGHTA and CDR2 FQGTGA. Trimming left V 5 bases short and J 1 base short, with 8 bases between. CDR3 loop: CASSIEGNTEAFF. In DNA, the CDR3 is TGTGCCAGCAGCATCGAGGGGAACACTGAAGCTTTCTTT.

V gene TRBV11-2 combines with J gene TRBJ1-1; TRBD1 matches 8 bases. Trimming removed 5 bases from V and 2 bases from J; junction bases left unmatched: 10. Germline CDR1 reads SGHAT; CDR2 reads FQNNGV. The CDR3 runs to 16 residues. The CDR3 loop is CASSQRLQGGNTEAFF. In DNA, the CDR3 is TGTGCCAGCAGCCAACGATTACAGGGGGGAAACACTGAAGCTTTCTTT.

This clone was observed once. The genes are TRBV7-2 and TRBJ1-1; D is uncertain. V shed 1 base and J shed 4 bases, with 13 bases lying between them. Looked up from germline, CDR1 is SGHTA and CDR2 is FQGNSA. The CDR3 has 15 amino acids. CDR3 in amino acids: CASSLVSGLSTEAFF. In DNA, the CDR3 is TGTGCCAGCAGCTTAGTGAGTGGTTTGAGCACTGAAGCTTTCTTT.

The chain links TRBV5-1 to TRBJ1-2, with 8 positions matching TRBD1. J lost 3 bases, V lost 3 bases, and 4 bases had no gene match. Looked up from germline, CDR1 is SGHRS and CDR2 is YFSETQ. The CDR3 sequence is 14 residues long. CDR3 sequence reads: CASSWATGDYGYTF. The CDR3 bases are TGCGCCAGCAGCTGGGCGACAGGGGACTATGGCTACACCTTC.

V and J are TRBV7-8 and TRBJ2-3, with D unclear. V was pared by 4 bases and J by 3 bases, with 2 bases between. The CDR3 consists of 11 residues. CDR1 and CDR2 from the germline V gene are SGHVS and FQNEAQ. CDR3 protein: CASSSTDTQYF. The CDR3 DNA is TGTGCCAGCAGCTCAACAGATACGCAGTATTTT.

A note on this clone: A read error may produce the germline difference seen at one junction end. V gene TRBV6-1 combines with J gene TRBJ2-1; D ambiguous. The length of the CDR3 is 16 residues. Per the germline V gene, CDR1 is MNHNS and CDR2 is SASEGT. Here the CDR3 DNA reads TGTGCCAGCACTGAATGGTCGGGTTCTCGTTACAATGAGCAGTTCTTC. Translating gives CASTEWSGSRYNEQFF.

The V gene is TRBV6-2 or TRBV6-3, the J gene TRBJ1-2; TRBD1 agrees at 8 bases. Germline CDR1 is MNHEY and CDR2 is SVGEGT. The length of the CDR3 is 11 residues. The V segment lost 5 bases and the J segment 14 bases; nucleotides outside the gene matches: 7. CDR3 protein: CASSQGQGGTF. The CDR3 DNA is TGTGCCAGCAGTCAAGGACAGGGAGGAACCTTC.

V usage is TRBV25-1 and J usage is TRBJ1-4; 7 nucleotides line up with TRBD1. CDR3 length: 15 residues. From germline, CDR1 is MGHDK and CDR2 SYGVNS. V trimming: 3 bases; J trimming: 7 bases; junction bases outside the gene matches: 8. CDR3 bases: TGTGCCAGCAGTGATTTCGACAGGGCTGGTGAAAAACTGTTTTTT. Translating gives CASSDFDRAGEKLFF.

J is TRBJ2-1 and V is TRBV5-1; D is undetermined. In germline, CDR1 is SGHRS, CDR2 YFSETQ. Trimming removed 3 bases at V and 0 bases at J, with 7 bases between. This CDR3 is 14 amino acids long. The CDR3 coding sequence is TGCGCCAGCAGCTCTCTTAGCTCCTACAATGAGCAGTTCTTC. Translated: CASSSLSSYNEQFF.

CDR3 sequence: CASSLDSGRNEQFF. For the CDR3, the DNA is TGTGCCAGCAGCTTAGATAGCGGGAGGAACGAGCAGTTCTTC. This chain uses TRBV11-3 with TRBJ2-1; TRBD2 aligns across 10 bases. This CDR3 comprises 14 residues. Germline CDR1 is SGHNT and CDR2 is YENEEA. With V trimmed by 0 bases and J by 10 bases, 3 bases remained unmatched.

This clone appeared many times. The J gene is TRBJ2-3, the V gene TRBV5-6; 12 bases align to TRBD2. This CDR3 comprises 17 residues. Trimming cost V 5 bases and J 5 bases; bases outside gene matches: 12. The germline V gene encodes CDR1 SGHDT and CDR2 YYEEEE. CDR3 in DNA: TGTGCCAGCAGTACGGCTAGCGGGAGGGTGAGTGGAGATACGCAGTATTTT. Translation gives CASSTASGRVSGDTQYF.

The genes are TRBV10-3 and TRBJ1-5; maybe TRBD1 (6 bases). V lost 0 bases, J lost 1 base, and 16 bases lay in between. The germline V gene has CDR1 ENHRY and CDR2 SYGVKD. This CDR3 contains 18 residues. In DNA, the CDR3 is TGTGCCATCAGTGAGTCATGGGGAGGGGGGGCGAGCAATCAGCCCCAGCATTTT. Translation: CAISESWGGGASNQPQHF.

The chain recombines TRBV30 with TRBJ1-6, with 9 bases that match TRBD1. CDR3 size: 15 residues. V shed 3 bases and J 10 bases; nucleotides not matched to a gene: 10. CDR1 is GTSNPN and CDR2 is SVGIG in the germline V gene (reference sequence). The CDR3 sequence: CAWSGWGQGKSPLHF. The CDR3 DNA is TGTGCCTGGAGCGGTTGGGGACAGGGTAAATCACCCCTCCACTTT. The whole variable domain, filled in from reference TRBV30 and TRBJ1-6, reads SQTIHQWPATLVQPVGSPLSLECTVEGTSNPNLYWYRQAAGRGLQLLFYSVGIGQISSEVPQNLSASRPQDRQFILSSKKLLLSDSGFYLCAWSGWGQGKSPLHFGNGTRLTVT.

This rearrangement joins TRBV5-4 to TRBJ2-2; 7 nucleotides match TRBD1. With 4 bases clipped from V and 1 base from J, the junction kept 7 bases outside the gene matches. The CDR3 length is 16 residues. CDR1 and CDR2 (germline): SGHNT, YYREEE (reference sequence). In DNA form, the CDR3 reads TGTGCCAGCAGCAGACAGGGCTTAGAGAACACCGGGGAGCTGTTTTTT. Its translation: CASSRQGLENTGELFF.

The rearrangement joins TRBV27 to TRBJ2-7, with a weak D call TRBD1 (5 bases). The V gene lost 6 bases and the J gene lost 3 bases, with 18 bases spanning the gap. The CDR3 covers 15 residues. Germline CDR1 and CDR2: MNHEY and SMNVEV (reference sequence). The CDR3 nucleotides are TGTGCCAGCAGCAGTTTAGGGGTCTTCCTCTACGAGCAGTACTTC. Translating gives CASSSLGVFLYEQYF.

The chain links TRBV18 to TRBJ2-3; TRBD2 matches 10 bases. The germline CDR1 and CDR2 sequences are KGHSH and LQKENI. This CDR3 contains 16 residues. J was trimmed by 2 bases and V by 5 bases; bases with no gene match: 7. This CDR3 reads CASSSSLAGATDTQYF. CDR3 coding DNA: TGTGCCAGCTCATCCTCGCTAGCGGGAGCCACAGATACGCAGTATTTT.

This clone has a handful of counts. V and J are TRBV6-6 and TRBJ2-5, with a weak D call TRBD2 (6 bases). This CDR3 is 16 amino acids long. V was cut by 6 bases and J by 7 bases, with 24 bases left in between. CDR1 is MNHNY and CDR2 is SVGAGI in the germline V gene (reference sequence). The CDR3 coding sequence is TGTGCCAGCAGCCACCCGAGTGGGCTGCCGGAGGGGACCCAGTACTTC. Amino acids: CASSHPSGLPEGTQYF.